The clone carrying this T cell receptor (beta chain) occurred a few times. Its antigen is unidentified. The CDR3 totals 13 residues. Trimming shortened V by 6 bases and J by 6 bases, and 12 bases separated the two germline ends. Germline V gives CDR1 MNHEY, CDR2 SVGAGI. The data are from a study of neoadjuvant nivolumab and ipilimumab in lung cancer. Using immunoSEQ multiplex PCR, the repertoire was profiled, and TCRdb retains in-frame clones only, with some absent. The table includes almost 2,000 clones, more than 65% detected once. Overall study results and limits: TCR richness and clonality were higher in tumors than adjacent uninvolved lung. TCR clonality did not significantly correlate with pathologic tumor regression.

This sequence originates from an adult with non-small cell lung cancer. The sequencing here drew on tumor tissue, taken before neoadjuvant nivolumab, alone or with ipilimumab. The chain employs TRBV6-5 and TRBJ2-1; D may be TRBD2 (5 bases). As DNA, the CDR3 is TGTGCCAGCAGAAAACTAGTTGGCAATGAGCAGTTCTTC. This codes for CASRKLVGNEQFF.